Sequencing of this TCR beta chain was carried out in a study of T cell repertoires in cytomegalovirus infection. Looking at the study overall: Carrying CMV and the relevant HLA type showed in public TCR beta signatures.

MiXCR, run by TCRdb on the reads, gives a single entry per CDR3 protein. This sample has a few hundred thousand distinct CDR3 sequences, with 40% found just once. The V end was cut by 5 bases, the J end by 2 bases, with 13 bases between. The CDR3 length is 14 residues. Germline CDR1 reads SGHVS; CDR2 reads FQNEAQ. This clonotype was seen more than once but under ten times. What it binds is unknown. Study conclusions and caveats: The ex vivo response was dominated by HLA-C-restricted CMV-specific TCR beta clonotypes. Using cumulative public TCR beta family frequency, the authors identified those who carried CMV together with the relevant HLA.

The V call is TRBV7-8, the J call TRBJ2-7; D is undetermined. Sequenced here: cultured PBMCs, sampled from culture after CMV antigen stimulation. The clonotype originates from a human donor in good health (CMV status not recorded). Some clones in this sample may be carry-over from other donors' samples. In DNA form, the CDR3 reads TGTGCCAGCAGCCCGAGCGCTACCGCCTACGAGCAGTACTTC. It encodes CASSPSATAYEQYF.